Listed below are T cell receptor beta chains from one sample, sequenced in a study of neurological immune-mediated disorders. TCRdb fed the 5' RACE reads into MiXCR, producing one record per CDR3 protein. Altogether tens of thousands of distinct CDR3 sequences are present, around 11% being singletons, with the ten largest covering 6.5% to 8%. The sample taken for sequencing was PBMCs. The receptors originated from a male donor with HTLV-1-associated myelopathy (HAM/TSP). The CDR3 runs from the conserved cysteine through the conserved F or W. The D gene is left open where the match is weak. Clone size appears in some rows only: once, few, many, or a class for an expanded clone.

J gene,V gene,clone size,D gene,CDR3 length,CDR3 DNA,CDR3 protein
TRBJ2-7,TRBV20-1,many,NA,13,TGCAGTGCTCGGACATACCTATCCTACGAGCAGTACTTC,CSARTYLSYEQYF
TRBJ2-7,TRBV29-1,many,NA,14,TGCAGCGTTGTGGGCGACAGGATCTCCGGGGAGCAGTACTTC,CSVVGDRISGEQYF
TRBJ1-6,TRBV7-2,many,NA,12,TGTGCCAGCAGCCTGTATAATTCACCCCTCCACTTT,CASSLYNSPLHF
TRBJ1-6,TRBV12-3/TRBV12-4,many,NA,16,TGTGCCAGCAGTTATCAGGGGACCGTCCTTGGTTCACCCCTCCACTTT,CASSYQGTVLGSPLHF
TRBJ1-1,TRBV5-1,many,TRBD1,14,TGCGCCAGCAGCTGGGGACAGGGGAACACTGAAGCTTTCTTT,CASSWGQGNTEAFF
TRBJ1-5,TRBV20-1,many,NA,15,TGCAGTGCTAGAGACCCAGGGAGGGGTCATCAGCCCCAGCATTTT,CSARDPGRGHQPQHF
TRBJ2-1,TRBV14,many,TRBD2,15,TGTGCCAGCAGCCATTGGGGGGGGTCCTACAATGAGCAGTTCTTC,CASSHWGGSYNEQFF
TRBJ2-7,TRBV29-1,many,TRBD2,13,TGCAGCGCTAGCAATTACGGGGGGAACGAGCAGTACTTC,CSASNYGGNEQYF
TRBJ2-3,TRBV10-3,many,NA,14,TGTGCCATCAGGTCGGAAGGTCTGACAGATACGCAGTATTTT,CAIRSEGLTDTQYF
TRBJ1-5,TRBV21-1,medium-sized,NA,12,TGTGCCAGCAACCCAATTCTGTCCCCCAAGCATTTT,CASNPILSPKHF
TRBJ1-5,TRBV20-1,many,NA,14,TGCAGTGCTAGGTCGGGGGGGGAGGGACAGCCCCAGCATTTT,CSARSGGEGQPQHF
TRBJ1-6,TRBV30,many,NA,15,TGTGCCTGGAGTGTACGAGGGACCTATAATTCACCCCTCCACTTT,CAWSVRGTYNSPLHF
TRBJ2-6,TRBV28,many,NA,12,TGTGCCAGCAGTCCCCAGCCCTACGTCCTGACTTTC,CASSPQPYVLTF
TRBJ2-2,TRBV20-1,many,TRBD1,14,TGCAGTGCTTCGGACAGGGTGAACACCGGGGAGCTGTTTTTT,CSASDRVNTGELFF
TRBJ2-3,TRBV15,many,TRBD1,15,TGTGCCACCAGCAGAGAAATCAGGGGGCTAAATACGCAGTATTTT,CATSREIRGLNTQYF
TRBJ1-3,TRBV20-1,many,NA,12,TGCAGCGCCCCTAGCTCTGGAAACACCATATATTTT,CSAPSSGNTIYF
TRBJ2-3,TRBV5-1,many,TRBD1,15,TGCGCCAGCACCCCAAGGGGACAGGTCCAGATCGCGCAGTATTTT,CASTPRGQVQIAQYF
TRBJ1-5,TRBV18,NA,NA,14,TGTGCCAGCTCTCAAAGCGGGGGTAATCAGCCCCAGCATTTT,CASSQSGGNQPQHF
TRBJ1-6,TRBV5-1,many,NA,16,TGCGCCAGCAGCCCCATGGCAGGTAGTTCGGATTCACCCCTCCACTTT,CASSPMAGSSDSPLHF
TRBJ1-5,TRBV4-2,NA,TRBD1,15,TGTGCCAGCAGCCACCCGGACAGGAGAGGTCAGCCCCAGCATTTT,CASSHPDRRGQPQHF